The following is a T cell receptor beta chain sequence with its context. Between the trimmed V and J ends, which lost 4 bases and 7 bases, there was a span of 20 bases. From germline, CDR1 is SGHNT and CDR2 YYREEE (reference sequence). The CDR3 length is 15 residues. The sample originates from a study of blood T cell repertoires in COVID-19. Libraries were prepared by immunoSEQ multiplex PCR; TCRdb keeps only in-frame clonotypes and omits some of them. The sample records approximately 80,000 clones, about 90% being singletons. The sequence came from a woman aged 50 to 60 in a cohort sampled during active COVID-19. Sequencing was carried out using peripheral blood. This rearrangement joins TRBV5-4 to TRBJ1-2; D may be TRBD1 (5 bases). CDR3: CASSVPRQGRFGYTF. The CDR3 coding sequence is TGTGCCAGCAGCGTCCCTAGGCAGGGTAGGTTTGGCTACACCTTC.